Following are 21 T cell receptor beta chains from one sample sequenced in a study of radiation and T cells in renal cell carcinoma. Regarding time point: baseline pretreatment blood. Treatment here: 15 Gy SBRT to primary tumor, nephrectomy 4 weeks later. Sequencing was performed with immunoSEQ multiplex PCR; in TCRdb, only in-frame clones are kept and a portion is missing. Here the sample spans 100,000 or so clones, 80% to 90% being singletons. Sequenced material: blood, taken from a patient whose treatment included radiotherapy and nephrectomy. These receptors came from a man aged 50 to 59 with renal cell carcinoma.

The chain couples TRBV27 to TRBJ2-1, with TRBD1 matching over 7 bases. The germline gives CDR1 MNHEY, CDR2 SMNVEV (reference sequence). With 5 bases clipped from V and 4 bases from J, the junction kept 5 bases outside the gene matches. This CDR3 spans 14 amino acids. The CDR3: CASSPRTGYNEQFF. CDR3 DNA: TGTGCCAGCAGTCCGCGGACAGGATACAATGAGCAGTTCTTC.

The rearrangement uses TRBV9 and TRBJ1-2; TRBD1 matches at 8 bases. Losses at the gene ends were 0 bases for V and 3 bases for J; bases not matched to a gene: 4. Germline V gene sequence: CDR1 SGDLS, CDR2 YYNGEE. The CDR3 totals 15 residues. The CDR3 coding sequence is TGTGCCAGCAGCGTAGCTCAGGGGGCGGACTATGGCTACACCTTC. The encoded protein is CASSVAQGADYGYTF.

The chain combines TRBV9 with TRBJ1-3, with 8 nucleotides matching TRBD1. CDR1 SGDLS and CDR2 YYNGEE come from the germline V gene. With 4 bases clipped from V and 2 bases from J, the junction kept 8 bases outside the gene matches. The CDR3 spans 16 residues. The CDR3 nucleotides are TGTGCCAGCAGCTCCAATATACAGGGGGCTGGAAACACCATATATTTT. Protein: CASSSNIQGAGNTIYF.

The V call is TRBV29-1, the J call TRBJ2-2; possibly TRBD1 or TRBD2 for D (6 bases each). The V gene lost 3 bases and the J gene lost 6 bases, with 20 bases spanning the gap. Germline CDR1 and CDR2: SQVTM and ANQGSEA. CDR3 size: 16 residues. This chain's CDR3 is CSVDLLGRGGAGELFF. In DNA form, the CDR3 reads TGCAGCGTTGACCTGCTTGGCAGGGGAGGTGCCGGGGAGCTGTTTTTT.

The genes are TRBV5-1 and TRBJ2-3, with D tentatively TRBD2 (7 bases). The germline V and J ends were trimmed by 4 bases and 3 bases, with 18 bases remaining between them. The CDR3 extends over 16 amino acids. Germline V lookup: CDR1 SGHRS, CDR2 YFSETQ. The CDR3 loop is CASSPRGGLGTDTQYF. Here the CDR3 DNA reads TGCGCCAGCAGCCCTAGGGGGGGGCTTGGGACAGATACGCAGTATTTT.

This clone occurred a few times. The chain is built from TRBV7-3 and TRBJ1-6, with TRBD1 matching 8 bases. The germline V gene has CDR1 SGHTA and CDR2 FQGTGA. V gave up 5 bases and J gave up 7 bases; unmatched junction bases: 1. The CDR3 contains 13 residues. The chain's CDR3 is CASSQGANSPLHF. The DNA for the CDR3 is TGTGCCAGCAGCCAGGGGGCGAATTCACCCCTCCACTTT.

The chain is built from TRBV11-3 and TRBJ1-5, with 9 bases identical to TRBD1. The CDR3 covers 16 residues. Germline CDR1 is SGHNT and CDR2 is YENEEA. Trimming cost V 4 bases and J 1 base; bases outside gene matches: 5. CDR3 sequence reads: CASSSRGQGSNQPQHF. CDR3 DNA: TGTGCCAGCAGCTCGCGTGGACAGGGGAGCAATCAGCCCCAGCATTTT.

A single count supports this clone. The chain recombines TRBV20-1 with TRBJ2-5; TRBD2 matches 7 bases. This CDR3 is built from 11 residues. Germline trimming cut 7 bases from V and 4 bases from J; bases unmatched to any gene: 3. The germline V gene encodes CDR1 DFQATT and CDR2 SNEGSKA (reference sequence). In DNA, the CDR3 is TGCAGTGGTCTAGCGGTAGAGACCCAGTACTTC. Translated: CSGLAVETQYF.

The chain employs TRBV28 and TRBJ2-7; 8 positions match TRBD2. CDR1 and CDR2 from the germline V gene are MDHEN and SYDVKM. V was clipped by 3 bases and J by 3 bases; unmatched bases: 10. The CDR3 consists of 16 residues. The chain's CDR3 is CASSFLLAELSYEQYF. CDR3 sequence (DNA): TGTGCCAGCAGTTTTTTACTAGCGGAACTAAGCTACGAGCAGTACTTC.

In this sample, this clone turned up a few times. The CDR3 DNA reads as TGTGCCAGCAGTTCACCCAGGGAGGGGGGTAATGAAAAACTGTTTTTT. Its translation is CASSSPREGGNEKLFF. The rearrangement joins TRBV28 to TRBJ1-4, with D possibly TRBD1 on 6 matching bases. Trimming left V 4 bases short and J 4 bases short, with 16 bases between. This CDR3 spans 16 amino acids. The germline V gene encodes CDR1 MDHEN and CDR2 SYDVKM.

The rearrangement uses TRBV10-3 and TRBJ1-1, with 8 bases aligning to TRBD1. This CDR3 spans 14 amino acids. CDR1 and CDR2 from the germline V gene are ENHRY and SYGVKD. Trimming cost V 6 bases and J 6 bases; bases outside gene matches: 9. The CDR3 DNA follows: TGTGCCATCAGCTCCGGACAGGGCCAACCTGAAGCTTTCTTT. This encodes CAISSGQGQPEAFF.

Comments on this clone: The junction and the germline gene differ at one end; a read error may be behind it. The genes are TRBV10-3 and TRBJ2-7, with TRBD2 matching 10 bases. The CDR3 extends over 16 amino acids. Germline CDR1 is ENHRY and CDR2 is SYGVKD. This CDR3 reads CAISESPASGSIEADF. In DNA form, the CDR3 reads TGTGCCATCAGTGAGTCTCCGGCTAGCGGGAGTATAGAGGCAGACTTC.

The V call is TRBV30, the J call TRBJ2-7; TRBD2 agrees at 9 bases. V shed 0 bases, J shed 5 bases, and the junction held 8 bases outside the gene matches. The germline CDR1 and CDR2 sequences are GTSNPN and SVGIG (reference sequence). The CDR3 runs 15 residues. CDR3 loop: CAWSVPLAGIHEQYF. The CDR3 DNA reads TGTGCCTGGAGTGTACCCCTAGCGGGAATCCACGAGCAGTACTTC.

V and J are TRBV5-1 and TRBJ2-2, with 12 bases identical to TRBD2. Germline V gene lookup returns CDR1 SGHRS and CDR2 YFSETQ. V lost 3 bases to trimming and J lost 7 bases; unmatched junction nucleotides: 7. The CDR3 length is 16 residues. CDR3 DNA sequence: TGCGCCAGCAGCTCTCTAGCGGGAGGGCCTGGCGGGGAGCTGTTTTTT. Encoded protein: CASSSLAGGPGGELFF.

The gene calls are TRBV27 and TRBJ2-4; D is unresolved. Trimming removed 6 bases at V and 4 bases at J, with 10 bases between. The CDR3 is made up of 13 amino acids. Looked up from germline, CDR1 is MNHEY and CDR2 is SMNVEV (reference sequence). The CDR3, as DNA: TGTGCCAGCAGCACGGAGCCAAAAAACATTCAGTACTTC. This gives the protein CASSTEPKNIQYF.

J is TRBJ1-1 and V is TRBV4-1; the match to TRBD1 covers 10 bases. The CDR3 is 15 amino acids. Per the germline V gene, CDR1 is MGHRA and CDR2 is YSYEKL. With V trimmed by 0 bases and J by 4 bases, 2 bases remained unmatched. The CDR3, as DNA: TGCGCCAGCAGCCAAGAAGGGACAGGGGCCACTGAAGCTTTCTTT. This gives the protein CASSQEGTGATEAFF.

This chain joins TRBV23-1 and TRBJ2-7, with D perhaps matching TRBD1 or TRBD2 (5 bases each). TRBV23-1 is an ORF; its function is uncertain. V lost 2 bases to trimming and J lost 6 bases, with 29 bases between them. The CDR3 has 19 residues. The CDR3 DNA reads as TGCGCCAGCAGTCAAAGCCGGGGCCCCTGGCCGCTTAGTCGTGGCGAGCAGTACTTC. It yields the protein CASSQSRGPWPLSRGEQYF.

About this clone: One end of the junction fails to match germline, which may point to a read error. This rearrangement joins TRBV29-1 to TRBJ2-3; D is unclear. There are 8 residues in the CDR3. Germline V gives CDR1 SQVTM, CDR2 ANQGSEA. As DNA, the CDR3 is TGCAGCGTTTCCCGTCTGGATTTT. Translated, it gives CSVSRLDF.

The chain uses TRBV5-1 and TRBJ2-1; no clear D gene. The V and J ends lost 4 bases and 7 bases respectively, with 18 bases between them. This CDR3 has 15 amino acids. Germline loops: CDR1 SGHRS, CDR2 YFSETQ. The CDR3 DNA sequence: TGCGCCAGCAGCCGGTCGGTACTTGCGAGGAATGAGCAGTTCTTC. Translation: CASSRSVLARNEQFF.

The V and J genes are TRBV5-8 and TRBJ1-2, with D maybe TRBD1 (5 bases). Germline assignment: CDR1 SGHTS and CDR2 YDEGEE. The germline V and J ends were trimmed by 4 bases and 4 bases, with 17 bases remaining between them. This CDR3 is 15 amino acids long. In DNA form, the CDR3 reads TGTGCCAGCAGCAACCGGGCCCGGGGGGTCTATGGCTACACCTTC. It specifies CASSNRARGVYGYTF. Using reference TRBV5-8 and TRBJ1-2 for the parts outside the CDR3, the full variable domain is EAGVTQSPTHLIKTRGQQATLRCSPISGHTSVYWYQQALGLGLQFLLWYDEGEERNRGNFPPRFSGRQFPNYSSELNVNALELEDSALYLCASSNRARGVYGYTFGSGTRLTVV.

This CDR3 reads CASQGAGEKLFF. The CDR3 DNA is TGTGCCAGCCAGGGGGCTGGAGAAAAACTGTTTTTT. The chain recombines TRBV2 with TRBJ1-4, with 8 positions matching TRBD1. CDR3 length equals 12 residues. From germline, CDR1 is SNHLY and CDR2 FYNNEI. V lost 8 bases to trimming and J lost 8 bases; unmatched junction nucleotides: 4.